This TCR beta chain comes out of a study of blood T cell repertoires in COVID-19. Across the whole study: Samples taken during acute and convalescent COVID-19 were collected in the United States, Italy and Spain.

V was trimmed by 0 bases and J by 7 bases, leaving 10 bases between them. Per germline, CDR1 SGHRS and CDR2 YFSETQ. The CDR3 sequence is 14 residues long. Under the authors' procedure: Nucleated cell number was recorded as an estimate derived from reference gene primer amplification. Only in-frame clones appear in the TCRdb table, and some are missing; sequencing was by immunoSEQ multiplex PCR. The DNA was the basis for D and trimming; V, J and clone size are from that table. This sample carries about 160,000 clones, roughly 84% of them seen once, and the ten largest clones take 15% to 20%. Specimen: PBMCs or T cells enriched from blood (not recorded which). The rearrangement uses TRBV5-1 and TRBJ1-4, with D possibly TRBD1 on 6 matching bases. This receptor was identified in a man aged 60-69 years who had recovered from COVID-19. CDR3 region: CASSLEQGGEKLFF. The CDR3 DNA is TGCGCCAGCAGCTTGGAACAGGGCGGTGAAAAACTGTTTTTT. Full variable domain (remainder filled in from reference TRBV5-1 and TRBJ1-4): KAGVTQTPRYLIKTRGQQVTLSCSPISGHRSVSWYQQTPGQGLQFLFEYFSETQRNKGNFPGRFSGRQFSNSRSEMNVSTLELGDSALYLCASSLEQGGEKLFFGSGTQLSVL.